At least ten counts were recorded for the clone carrying this T cell receptor (beta chain). Antigen unknown. The data belong to a study of neurological immune-mediated disorders. Whole-study results and caveats: In HTLV-1-associated myelopathy, TCR clonal expansion was greatest, and in multiple sclerosis it was least, below healthy controls. It was the repertoires of 18 of 34 multiple sclerosis patients that phylogenetic grouping placed in one related-CDR3 cluster, which is a possible signature.

Germline assignment: CDR1 DFQATT and CDR2 SNEGSKA (reference sequence). CDR3 length equals 15 residues. Trimming shortened V by 4 bases and J by 4 bases, and 19 bases separated the two germline ends. TCRdb itself ran the 5' RACE reads through MiXCR, one entry per CDR3 protein. This table has some 65,000 distinct CDR3 sequences, approximately 5.2% appearing once. Sequenced input: PBMCs. The rearrangement links TRBV20-1 to TRBJ1-2; weak D call: TRBD1 (6 bases). The sequence was obtained from a woman in her twenties or thirties with multiple sclerosis. CDR3 in DNA: TGCAGTGCTAACTCCCCGGTGGGACAAACCTATGGCTACACCTTC. Translated: CSANSPVGQTYGYTF.